The following is a T cell receptor (beta chain) sequence with its context. In its sample, this clonotype was seen a few times. Which antigen it targets is not known. Per-base qualities were not stored, and no clone one base away is much larger. The 40 or so donors, aged about 6 to 95 years, were systemically healthy Caucasian individuals from Russia. Around 10 milliliters of peripheral blood were drawn from each donor into EDTA-treated Vacutainer tubes. Ficoll-Paque density-gradient centrifugation was used to isolate PBMCs, with at least 6.5 million per sample. Trizol reagent was used to extract total RNA from PBMCs, with at least 5 micrograms per sample. For every donor, an aliquot of PBMCs went through flow cytometry to measure the percentages of naive CD45RAhigh/CD27high T cells. The source of the sample is a study of blood T cells in healthy people across ages (dated by TCRdb to the mid-2010s). Broadly, across the study: In model experiments, roughly one uniquely barcoded TCR beta cDNA molecule per two T cells was captured by template switching. To track age-related changes in TCR beta repertoire diversity, the study relied on deep sequencing normalized with unique cDNA molecular identifiers. Using the same blood draw, the study looked at two additional independent replicas of 1 million unique cDNA reads for two donors, one aged 18 to 30 and the other aged 80 or older. The donors were divided into four age groups: young (average around 17 years), middle-aged (about 41), aged (roughly 60) and long-lived (about 84). Donors of different ages were randomly distributed across sequencing lanes to avoid experimental bias.

The method behind the library was 5' RACE. Instrument used: Illumina HiSeq 2500. A second PCR of about 7 to 12 cycles was run with a J-beta primer mix and a sample-barcoded 5' primer. A unique molecular identifier was introduced onto each TCR beta cDNA molecule by a template-switch 5' adaptor carrying 12 random nucleotides. At least 3 million CDR3-containing paired-end reads were obtained from each sample. First-strand cDNA was synthesized from all RNA with the Mint cDNA synthesis kit, primed by a TRBC-specific oligonucleotide. After uracil-DNA glycosylase treatment, a first 18-cycle PCR used universal primers M1SS and BC2_uni_R on all cDNA. The paper's processing steps were these. For normalization, 1 million high-quality reads, each with a distinct molecular identifier, were randomly selected from each sample. Reads with shared molecular identifiers were discarded instead of being binned into consensus sequences. MiTCR, set to a Q25 quality threshold and the strictest error-elimination algorithm, was used for CDR3 identification, clonotype clustering and error correction. A nonparametric unseen species model using Euler transformation provided a lower-bound estimate of total TCR beta diversity. The raw public reads went through TCRdb reprocessing: fastp at Q25, MiXCR clone calling, in-frame beta chains kept. Under each unique CDR3 protein, matching rows form one entry showing the most common genes and DNA. The V and J calls and clone size are TCRdb's, not the authors'. The sample table lists over a million distinct CDR3 sequences, around 59% of them with a count of one. 5.5% to 8% of the sample is held by the ten biggest clonotypes.

Here is what the overall study found, with its caveats: Compared with the aged group, the long-lived group had more naive CD4+ T cells, fewer expanded clones and increased TCR diversity, a pattern suggesting age selection. Since profiling was done on bulk unsorted PBMCs, naive and antigen-experienced compartments could not be conclusively compared. Total diversity estimates from one million sequenced T cells were considered lower bounds and underestimates. Because donor CMV infection status was unknown, age-related changes in expanded clonotypes were potentially confounded. The percentage of naive T cells measured by flow cytometry correlated strongly with observed TCR beta diversity. As age increased, observed TCR beta diversity per million T cells dropped in a roughly linear way, and a significant reduction was already evident by age about 40.

Via the germline V gene (reference sequence), CDR1 is LNHNV and CDR2 YYDKDF. Inclusive of the bounding cysteine and phenylalanine, the CDR3 is 12 residues long. Just CDR3 DNA is preserved here, 36 bases in frame from base 1. Trimming removed 8 bases from V and 4 bases from J, leaving 12 bases between the germline ends. The sequence came from a man aged 18 to 30 in good health. Sequencing input: blood. The chain is encoded by TRBV15 joined to TRBJ2-7, with no confidently assigned D gene. The nucleotide sequence reads TGTGCCACCGGGGTGGCTTATTACGAGCAGTACTTC. The encoded protein is CATGVAYYEQYF.